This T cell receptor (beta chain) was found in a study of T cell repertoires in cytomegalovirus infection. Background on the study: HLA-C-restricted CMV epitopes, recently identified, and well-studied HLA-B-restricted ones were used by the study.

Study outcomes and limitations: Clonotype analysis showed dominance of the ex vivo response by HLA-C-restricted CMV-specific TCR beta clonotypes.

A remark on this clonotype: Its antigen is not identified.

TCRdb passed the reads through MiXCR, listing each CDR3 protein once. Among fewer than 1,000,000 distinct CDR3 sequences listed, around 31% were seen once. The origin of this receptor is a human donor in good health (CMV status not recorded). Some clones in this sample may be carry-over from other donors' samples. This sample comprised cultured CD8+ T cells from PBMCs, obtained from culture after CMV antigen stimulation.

The CDR3: CASAGANVLTF. CDR3 coding DNA: TGTGCCAGCGCTGGGGCCAACGTCCTGACTTTC. The chain combines TRBV2 with TRBJ2-6; D not resolved. Germline V gene lookup returns CDR1 SNHLY and CDR2 FYNNEI. The CDR3 extends over 11 amino acids. V was pared by 8 bases and J by 2 bases, with 1 base between.